This entry is about one TCR beta chain. The CDR3 totals 15 residues. Germline values: CDR1 GTSNPN, CDR2 SVGIG (reference sequence). Trimming left V 0 bases short and J 0 bases short, with 11 bases between. The entry originates in a study of technical replicates of blood from a handful of donors. This table comes from immunoSEQ multiplex PCR, and its TCRdb copy is limited to in-frame clones, with some not included. This table has 100,000 or so clones, about 96% appearing once. The specimen was T cells isolated from PBMCs. The TCR originated in a human donor in good health. The chain links TRBV30 to TRBJ2-5; D ambiguous. DNA for the CDR3: TGTGCCTGGAGTGTTGGCGGAACGTACCAAGAGACCCAGTACTTC. Its protein is CAWSVGGTYQETQYF.